These T cell receptor beta chains were read from a single sample in a study of blood T cell repertoires in COVID-19. The table came from immunoSEQ multiplex PCR; TCRdb's copy has only in-frame clones and leaves some out. The table includes more than 80,000 clones, around 80% detected once. The sequenced sample was peripheral blood. These receptors were obtained from an elderly man with COVID-19, enrolled during active disease. Each CDR3 is given with its conserved first and last residue. The D gene is left open where the match is weak. Size is stated for part of the rows, as once, few or many counts, or as a class when the clone is expanded.

j_call clone_size d_call v_call cdr3_nt cdr3_aa
TRBJ1-5 NA NA TRBV28 TGTGCCAGCAGTTCACCCCACGGGGGGAGATTGAGCAATCAGCCCCAGCATTTT CASSSPHGGRLSNQPQHF
TRBJ2-2 NA NA TRBV7-2 TGTGCCAGCAGTCGATCTAGCTCCTACGACACCGGGGAGCTGTTTTTT CASSRSSSYDTGELFF
TRBJ2-7 NA TRBD1 TRBV18 TGTGCCAGCTCACCAGGGACAGGGGATTACGAGCAGTACTTC CASSPGTGDYEQYF
TRBJ1-2 NA TRBD1 TRBV4-2 TGTGCCAGCAGCCAAATCTATGGACAGGAGATTAACTATGGCTACACCTTC CASSQIYGQEINYGYTF
TRBJ2-3 once NA TRBV28 TGTGCCAGCAGTTTATGGGACAGGAGGGCAGATACGCAGTATTTT CASSLWDRRADTQYF
TRBJ2-5 NA NA TRBV24-1 TGTGCCACCAGTGACCCACGGACGACAGGCCTACGAGAGACCCAGTACTTC CATSDPRTTGLRETQYF
TRBJ1-2 NA TRBD1 TRBV18 TGTGCCAGCTCACCACAAGGACAGGGAGCGGTTTGGGATGGCTACACCTTC CASSPQGQGAVWDGYTF
TRBJ2-1 NA NA TRBV5-6 TGTGCCAGCAGCTTTGACAGATCAACGCTAAACAATGAGCAGTTCTTC CASSFDRSTLNNEQFF
TRBJ1-1 NA NA TRBV28 TGTGCCAGCAGTCTTGGCGGGGCGGGGAACACTGAAGCTTTCTTT CASSLGGAGNTEAFF
TRBJ2-7 NA NA TRBV7-9 TGTGCCAGCAGCTTATTGAGCGAGCAGTACTTC CASSLLSEQYF
TRBJ2-4 NA TRBD2 TRBV28 TGTGCCAGCAGTCCACCCGGGGGGGCGGGGATAGCCAAAAACATTCAGTACTTC CASSPPGGAGIAKNIQYF
TRBJ2-7 NA NA TRBV19 TGTGCCAGTAGGGCGAACAGGGGGGGCTCCTACGAGCAGTACTTC CASRANRGGSYEQYF
TRBJ1-6 NA NA TRBV18 TGTGCCAGCTCACCCATAAGCAGGGATAATTCACCCCTCCACTTT CASSPISRDNSPLHF
TRBJ2-7 NA TRBD1 TRBV18 TGTGCCAGCTCACCGGACAGGAATAAGTTCTACGAGCAGTACTTC CASSPDRNKFYEQYF
TRBJ2-2 NA TRBD1 TRBV27 TGTGCCAGCAGTTTTGCGGTGGGGACAGCCTACCCGGAGCTGTTTTTT CASSFAVGTAYPELFF
TRBJ1-5 NA NA TRBV10-2 TGCGCCAGCAGGGAGGAGGATCAGCCCCAGCATTTT CASREEDQPQHF
TRBJ1-2 few TRBD1 TRBV28 TGTGCCAGCCTTAGACAGGGTAATGGCTACACCTTC CASLRQGNGYTF
TRBJ1-6 NA NA TRBV9 TGTGCCAGCAGCGTAAAGGGGGAAAATTCACCCCTCCACTTT CASSVKGENSPLHF
TRBJ2-5 NA TRBD1 TRBV6-5 TGTGCCAGCAGTTACAGGGGGCGCGGGCAAGAGACCCAGTACTTC CASSYRGRGQETQYF
TRBJ1-2 once TRBD1 TRBV19 TGTGCCAGCTCCCAGGGGGCGACGGCTAACTATGGCTACACCTTC CASSQGATANYGYTF
TRBJ2-7 NA NA TRBV7-2 TGTGCCAGCAGCTTAGGCGGGTCGGGCTACGAGCAGTACTTC CASSLGGSGYEQYF
TRBJ2-3 NA NA TRBV7-8 TGTGCCAGCAGCTTAGGGACTTTATCTAGCACAGATACGCAGTATTTT CASSLGTLSSTDTQYF
TRBJ2-1 NA TRBD2 TRBV28 TGTGCCAGCAGTTCCTATAGCGGGAGCTCCTACAATGAGCAGTTCTTC CASSSYSGSSYNEQFF
TRBJ2-1 NA TRBD1 TRBV7-8 TGTGCCAGCAGCTCCGTCCAGGGGGCCATCGATGAGCAGTTCTTC CASSSVQGAIDEQFF
TRBJ1-5 NA NA TRBV27 TGTGCCAGCAGTTTAACAGGGCCTCAGTACCACTCATATAGCAATCAGCCCCAGCATTTT CASSLTGPQYHSYSNQPQHF
TRBJ2-7 NA NA TRBV6-4 TGTGCCAGCAGTGACTCGTCGGAGCAGTACTTC CASSDSSEQYF
TRBJ1-2 NA TRBD1 TRBV28 TGTGCCAGCAGCCTCAGGGGGACGGGATCTGCCTACACCTTC CASSLRGTGSAYTF
TRBJ1-4 NA NA TRBV3-1/TRBV3-2 TGTGCCAGCAGCCAAGATCCCTCAACTAATGAAAAACTGTTTTTT CASSQDPSTNEKLFF
TRBJ2-7 NA NA TRBV5-1 TGCGCCAGCAGCCAGACAGCCGGTTCCTACGAGCAGTACTTC CASSQTAGSYEQYF
TRBJ2-1 once NA TRBV28 TGTGCCAGCAGTTTTGGTAGCGACCTTTACAATGAGCAGTTCTTC CASSFGSDLYNEQFF
TRBJ2-3 NA NA TRBV5-3 TGTGCCAGAAGCTTTTTCAGGACAGTAACTAGCACAGATACGCAGTATTTT CARSFFRTVTSTDTQYF
TRBJ1-6 NA NA TRBV2 TGTGCCAGCAGTGTTTCGTATAATTCACCCCTCCACTTT CASSVSYNSPLHF
TRBJ1-1 NA TRBD1 TRBV19 TGTGCCAGTAATCCCCGGGACAGGAACACTGAAGCTTTCTTT CASNPRDRNTEAFF
TRBJ2-7 NA TRBD1 TRBV18 TGTGCCAGCTCACCACAGCAGGACAGGACTTTGGAGCAGTACTTC CASSPQQDRTLEQYF
TRBJ2-1 few TRBD2 TRBV10-2 TGCGCCAGCACCCCCGGGGGAGGGCGGAATGAGCAGTTCTTC CASTPGGGRNEQFF
TRBJ1-1 NA TRBD1 TRBV2 TGTGCCAGCAACCTTGGACAGGGAGAAGCTTTCTTT CASNLGQGEAFF
TRBJ2-5 NA TRBD1 TRBV6-5 TGTGCCAGCAGCTTATCCGGGACAGGAGAAGGGACCCAGTACTTC CASSLSGTGEGTQYF
TRBJ1-5 NA NA TRBV5-5 TGTGCCAGCAGCTTGGGAACAGGTGGACCCTATCAGCCCCAGCATTTT CASSLGTGGPYQPQHF
TRBJ1-1 NA NA TRBV14 TGTGCCAGCAGCCAAGATCGAGGGACTCAAGCTTTCTTT CASSQDRGTQAFF
TRBJ2-7 NA NA TRBV21-1 TGTGCCAGCAGCCCCCCCGAGGGCAGGTTAAGCTCCTACGAGCAGTACTTC CASSPPEGRLSSYEQYF
TRBJ1-3 NA TRBD1 TRBV4-3 TGCGCCAGCAGCCAAGACCGAGGCTTCGGACAGGGCAGAAACACCATATATTTT CASSQDRGFGQGRNTIYF
TRBJ2-1 NA NA TRBV27 TGTGCCAGCAGTTTAAGGTCTGGACCTGGGGGCGATGAGCAGTTCTTC CASSLRSGPGGDEQFF
TRBJ1-6 few NA TRBV2 TGTGCCAGCAGTGAGCAGACAGCACGGAATTCACCCCTCCACTTT CASSEQTARNSPLHF
TRBJ1-3 NA NA TRBV7-3 TGTGCCAGCAGCTTAAGCGATCCACGGGTAAGTGTTGGAAACACCATATATTTT CASSLSDPRVSVGNTIYF
TRBJ1-1 NA NA TRBV7-2 TGTGCCAGCAGCTTACCGGTCACTGAAGCTTTCTTT CASSLPVTEAFF
TRBJ1-4 few TRBD1 TRBV7-2 TGTGCCAGCAGCGCCCATCTTACAGGGGAAGGTGAAAAACTGTTTTTT CASSAHLTGEGEKLFF
TRBJ2-1 NA NA TRBV29-1 TGCAGCGTTGAAGACGTAACAGGGAGAGTTAGGAATGAGCAGTTCTTC CSVEDVTGRVRNEQFF
TRBJ1-1 few TRBD1 TRBV6-5 TGTGCCAGCAGTTACCTTAACAGGGGATACCCTGAAGCTTTCTTT CASSYLNRGYPEAFF
TRBJ2-3 once NA TRBV7-8 TGTGCCAGCACCAAAGGGGGGGCGACAGATACGCAGTATTTT CASTKGGATDTQYF
TRBJ2-3 NA NA TRBV19 TGTGCCAGTAGTACCTACAGAGCTAGCACAGATACGCAGTATTTT CASSTYRASTDTQYF
TRBJ2-7 NA NA TRBV28 TGTGCCAGCAGTTTAAATTCGTTCGAGCAGTACTTC CASSLNSFEQYF
TRBJ1-6 few NA TRBV7-8 TGTGCCAGCAGTGAGTGGGCTGAGAATTCACCCCTCCACTTT CASSEWAENSPLHF
TRBJ2-7 NA TRBD2 TRBV5-4 TGTGCCAGCAGCTTGATGACTAGCGGGGCTAAATCCTACGAGCAGTACTTC CASSLMTSGAKSYEQYF
TRBJ1-2 NA TRBD1 TRBV2 TGTGCCAGCAGTGATGGACAGGGGACCTACTATGGCTACACCTTC CASSDGQGTYYGYTF